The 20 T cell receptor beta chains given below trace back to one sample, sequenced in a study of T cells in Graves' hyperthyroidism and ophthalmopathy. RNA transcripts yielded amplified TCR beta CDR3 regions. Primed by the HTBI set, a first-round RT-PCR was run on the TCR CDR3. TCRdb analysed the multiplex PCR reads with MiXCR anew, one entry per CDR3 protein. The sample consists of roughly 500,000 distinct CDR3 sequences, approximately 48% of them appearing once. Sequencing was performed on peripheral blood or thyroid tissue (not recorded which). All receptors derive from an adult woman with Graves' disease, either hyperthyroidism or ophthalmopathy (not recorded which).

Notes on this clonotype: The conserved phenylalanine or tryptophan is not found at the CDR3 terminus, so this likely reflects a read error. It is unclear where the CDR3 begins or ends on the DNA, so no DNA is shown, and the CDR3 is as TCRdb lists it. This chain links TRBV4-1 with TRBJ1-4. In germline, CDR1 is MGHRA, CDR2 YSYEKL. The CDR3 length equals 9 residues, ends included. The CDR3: CASSQGGNY.

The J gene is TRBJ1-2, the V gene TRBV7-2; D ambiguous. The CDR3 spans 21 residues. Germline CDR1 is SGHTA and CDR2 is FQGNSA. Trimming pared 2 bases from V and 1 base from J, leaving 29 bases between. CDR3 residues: CASSLRAVGGIGPPNNYGYTF. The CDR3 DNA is TGTGCCAGCAGCTTAAGGGCTGTGGGTGGGATTGGGCCACCAAATAACTATGGCTACACCTTC.

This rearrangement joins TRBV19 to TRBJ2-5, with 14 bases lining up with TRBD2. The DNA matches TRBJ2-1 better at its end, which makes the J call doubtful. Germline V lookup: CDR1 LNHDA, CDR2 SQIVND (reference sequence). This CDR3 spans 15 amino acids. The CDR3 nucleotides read TGTGCCAGTAGTCCGGGACTAGCGGGAGCAGATGAGCAGTTCTTC. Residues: CASSPGLAGADEQFF.

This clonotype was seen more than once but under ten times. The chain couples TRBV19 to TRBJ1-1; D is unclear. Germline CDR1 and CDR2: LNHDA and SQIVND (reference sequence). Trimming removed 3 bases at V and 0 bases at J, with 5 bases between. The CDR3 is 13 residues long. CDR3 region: CASSMEVNTEAFF. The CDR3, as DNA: TGTGCCAGTAGTATGGAAGTGAACACTGAAGCTTTCTTT. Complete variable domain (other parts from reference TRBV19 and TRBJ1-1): DGGITQSPKYLFRKEGQNVTLSCEQNLNHDAMYWYRQDPGQGLRLIYYSQIVNDFQKGDIAEGYSVSREKKESFPLTVTSAQKNPTAFYLCASSMEVNTEAFFGQGTRLTVV.

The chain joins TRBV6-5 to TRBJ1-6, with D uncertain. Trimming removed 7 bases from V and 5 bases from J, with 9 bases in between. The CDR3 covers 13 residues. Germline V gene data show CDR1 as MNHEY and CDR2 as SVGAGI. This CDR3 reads CASKVADNSPLHF. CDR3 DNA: TGTGCCAGCAAAGTGGCAGATAATTCACCCCTCCACTTT.

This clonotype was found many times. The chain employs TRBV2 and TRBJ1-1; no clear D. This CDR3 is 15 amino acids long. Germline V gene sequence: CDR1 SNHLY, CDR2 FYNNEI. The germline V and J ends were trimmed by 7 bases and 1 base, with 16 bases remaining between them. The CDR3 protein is CASNGKAHGNTEAFF. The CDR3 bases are TGTGCCAGCAACGGGAAGGCCCATGGGAACACTGAAGCTTTCTTT.

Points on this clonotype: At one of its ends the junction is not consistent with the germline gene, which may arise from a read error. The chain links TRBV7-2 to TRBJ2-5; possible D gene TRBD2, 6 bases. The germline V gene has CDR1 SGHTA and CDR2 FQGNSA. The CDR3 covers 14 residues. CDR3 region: CASSARDSEETQYF. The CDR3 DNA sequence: TGCGCCAGCAGCGCTAGGGACTCAGAAGAGACCCAGTACTTC.

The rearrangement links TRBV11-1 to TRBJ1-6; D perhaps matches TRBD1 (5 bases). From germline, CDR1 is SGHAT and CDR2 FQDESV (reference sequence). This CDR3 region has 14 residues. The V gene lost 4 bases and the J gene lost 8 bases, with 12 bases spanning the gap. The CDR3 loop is CASSYVAGHSPLHF. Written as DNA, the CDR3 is TGTGCCAGCAGCTATGTAGCGGGGCATTCACCCCTCCACTTT.

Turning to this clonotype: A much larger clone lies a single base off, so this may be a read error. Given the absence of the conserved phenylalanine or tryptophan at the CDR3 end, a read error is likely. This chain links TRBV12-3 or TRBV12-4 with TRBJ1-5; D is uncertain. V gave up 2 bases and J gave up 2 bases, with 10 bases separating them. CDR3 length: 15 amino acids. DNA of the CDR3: TGTGCCAGCAGTTTATCAAAGGGTGGCAATCAGCCCCAGCATGTT. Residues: CASSLSKGGNQPQHV.

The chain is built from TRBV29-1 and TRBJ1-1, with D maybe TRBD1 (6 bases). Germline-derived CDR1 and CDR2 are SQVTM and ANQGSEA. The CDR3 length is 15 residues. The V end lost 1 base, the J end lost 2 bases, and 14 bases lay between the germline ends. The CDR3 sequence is CSVEGGTGINTEAFF. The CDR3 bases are TGCAGCGTTGAAGGGGGAACAGGGATTAACACTGAAGCTTTCTTT.

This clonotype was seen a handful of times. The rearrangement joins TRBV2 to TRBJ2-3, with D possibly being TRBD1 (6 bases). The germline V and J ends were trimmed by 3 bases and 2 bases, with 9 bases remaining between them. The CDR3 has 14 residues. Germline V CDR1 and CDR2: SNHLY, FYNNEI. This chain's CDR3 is CASSEDRATDTQYF. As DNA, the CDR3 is TGTGCCAGCAGTGAGGACAGAGCCACAGATACGCAGTATTTT. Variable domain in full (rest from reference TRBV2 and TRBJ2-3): EPEVTQTPSHQVTQMGQEVILRCVPISNHLYFYWYRQILGQKVEFLVSFYNNEISEKSEIFDDQFSVERPDGSNFTLKIRSTKLEDSAMYFCASSEDRATDTQYFGPGTRLTVL.

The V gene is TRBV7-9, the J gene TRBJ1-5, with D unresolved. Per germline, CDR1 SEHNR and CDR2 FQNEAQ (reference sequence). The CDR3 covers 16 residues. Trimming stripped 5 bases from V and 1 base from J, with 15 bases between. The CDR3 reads CASSPSTTVSNQPQHF. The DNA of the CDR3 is TGTGCCAGCAGCCCCTCGACCACGGTGAGCAATCAGCCCCAGCATTTT.

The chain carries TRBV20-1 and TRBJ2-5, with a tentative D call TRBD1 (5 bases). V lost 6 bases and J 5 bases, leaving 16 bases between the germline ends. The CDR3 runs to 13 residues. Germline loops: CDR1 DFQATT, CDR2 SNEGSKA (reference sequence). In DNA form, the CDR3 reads TGCAGTGCGACGAGAAGAAGACAGGAGACCCAGTACTTC. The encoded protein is CSATRRRQETQYF.

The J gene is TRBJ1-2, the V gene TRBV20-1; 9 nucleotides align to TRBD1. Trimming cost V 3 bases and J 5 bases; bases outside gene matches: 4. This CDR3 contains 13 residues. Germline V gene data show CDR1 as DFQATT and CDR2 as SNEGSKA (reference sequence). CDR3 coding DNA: TGCAGTGCTAGCGCGGGACAGGGATATGGCTACACCTTC. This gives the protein CSASAGQGYGYTF.

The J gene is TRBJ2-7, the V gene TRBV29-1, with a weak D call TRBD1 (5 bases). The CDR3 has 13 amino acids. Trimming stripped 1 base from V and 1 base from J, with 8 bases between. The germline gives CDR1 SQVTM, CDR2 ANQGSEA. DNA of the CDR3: TGCAGCGTTGAAGTCCCAGGGTCCTACGAGCAGTACTTC. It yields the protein CSVEVPGSYEQYF.

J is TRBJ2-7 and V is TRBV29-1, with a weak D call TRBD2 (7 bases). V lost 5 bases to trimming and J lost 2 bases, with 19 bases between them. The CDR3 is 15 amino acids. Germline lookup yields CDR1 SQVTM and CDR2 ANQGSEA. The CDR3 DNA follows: TGCAGCGTTCTAGGGGGGGCAGGGCGGACCTACGAGCAGTACTTC. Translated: CSVLGGAGRTYEQYF.

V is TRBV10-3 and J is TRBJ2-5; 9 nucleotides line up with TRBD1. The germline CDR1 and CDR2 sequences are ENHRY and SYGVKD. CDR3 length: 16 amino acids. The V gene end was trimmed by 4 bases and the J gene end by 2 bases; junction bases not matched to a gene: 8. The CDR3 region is CAISGSGQGEQETQYF. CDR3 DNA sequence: TGTGCCATCAGTGGATCGGGACAGGGAGAGCAAGAGACCCAGTACTTC.

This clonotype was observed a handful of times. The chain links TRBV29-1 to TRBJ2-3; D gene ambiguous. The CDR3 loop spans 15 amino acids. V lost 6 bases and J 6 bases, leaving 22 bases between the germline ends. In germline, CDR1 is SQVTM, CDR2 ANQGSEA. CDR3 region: CSVEPSFTPLDTQYF. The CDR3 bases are TGCAGCGTCGAACCTTCCTTTACTCCCCTGGATACGCAGTATTTT.

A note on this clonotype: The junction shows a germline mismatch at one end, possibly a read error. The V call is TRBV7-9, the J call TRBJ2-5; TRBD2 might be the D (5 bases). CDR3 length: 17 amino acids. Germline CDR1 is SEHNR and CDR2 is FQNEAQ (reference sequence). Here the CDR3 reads CASSLVERSLLQETQYF. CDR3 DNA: TGTGCCAGCAGTTTAGTCGAGCGGAGCCTCCTGCAAGAGACCCAGTACTTC.

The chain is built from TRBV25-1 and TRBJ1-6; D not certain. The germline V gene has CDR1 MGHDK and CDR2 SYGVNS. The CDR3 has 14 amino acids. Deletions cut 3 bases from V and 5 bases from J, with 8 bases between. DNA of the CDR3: TGTGCCAGCAGTGACATAGGCGATAATTCACCCCTCCACTTT. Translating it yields CASSDIGDNSPLHF.